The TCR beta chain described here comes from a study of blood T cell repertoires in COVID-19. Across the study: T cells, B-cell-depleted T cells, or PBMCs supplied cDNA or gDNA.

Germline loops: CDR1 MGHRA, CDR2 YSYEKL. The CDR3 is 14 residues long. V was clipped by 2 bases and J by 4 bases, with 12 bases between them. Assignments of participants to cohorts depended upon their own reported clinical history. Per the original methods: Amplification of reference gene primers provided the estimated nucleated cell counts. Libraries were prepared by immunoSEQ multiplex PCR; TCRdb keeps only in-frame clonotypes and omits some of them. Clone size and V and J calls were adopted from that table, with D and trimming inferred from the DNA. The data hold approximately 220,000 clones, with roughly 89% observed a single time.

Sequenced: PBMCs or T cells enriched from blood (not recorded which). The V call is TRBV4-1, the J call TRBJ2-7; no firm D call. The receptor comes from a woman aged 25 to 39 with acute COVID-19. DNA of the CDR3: TGCGCCAGCAGCCAAAACCCCCCTGCGTACGAGCAGTACTTC. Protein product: CASSQNPPAYEQYF.